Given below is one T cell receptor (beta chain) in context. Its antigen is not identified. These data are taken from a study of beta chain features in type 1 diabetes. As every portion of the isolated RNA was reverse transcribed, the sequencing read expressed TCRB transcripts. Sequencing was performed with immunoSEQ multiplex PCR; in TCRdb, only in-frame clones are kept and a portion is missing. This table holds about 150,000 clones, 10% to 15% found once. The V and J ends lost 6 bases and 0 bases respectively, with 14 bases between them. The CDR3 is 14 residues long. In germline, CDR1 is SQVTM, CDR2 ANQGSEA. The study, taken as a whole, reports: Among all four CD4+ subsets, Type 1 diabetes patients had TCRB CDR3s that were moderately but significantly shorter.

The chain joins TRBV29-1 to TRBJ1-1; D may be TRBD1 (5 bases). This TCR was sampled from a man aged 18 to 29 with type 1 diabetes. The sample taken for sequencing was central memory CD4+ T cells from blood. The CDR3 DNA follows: TGCAGCGTCGGGGGGGACGCAATGAACACTGAAGCTTTCTTT. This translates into CSVGGDAMNTEAFF.